This TCR beta chain emerged from a study of CD8+ T cells in alopecia areata (dated by TCRdb to about 2018). Notes on the research overall: The treated patients took part in an open-label pilot trial in which moderate-to-severe alopecia areata was treated with oral tofacitinib at 5 to 10 mg twice daily. RNA was extracted with the PAXgene miRNA kit for fixed scalp, the miRNeasy kit for PBMCs, and the RNeasy kit for mouse skin. Tofacitinib-treated patients had biopsies at baseline and at 4 and 24 weeks of treatment, with a later scalp biopsy in several patients. TCRbeta CDR3 regions were amplified by immunoSEQ multiplex PCR with 35 Vbeta forward and 13 Jbeta reverse primers. To study T cell clonal expansion in alopecia areata, the researchers applied high-throughput TCRbeta sequencing to both the C3H/HeJ mouse model and human patients. Scalp clonality was compared among normal scalp (n=4), patchy alopecia areata scalp (n=8), and alopecia totalis/universalis scalp (n=8). Tofacitinib was administered for 6 to 18 months, and 6 months of follow-up off drug were then conducted to assess delayed response and recurrence. Human TCRbeta sequencing covered scalp tissue and sorted CD4+ and CD8+ peripheral blood T cells from patchy and totalis/universalis alopecia areata patients and healthy controls. Here is what the overall study found, with its caveats: Compared with mice, TCR sequences shared between patients were less clear, possibly partly because of HLA diversity across the patient population. Compared with normal scalp, lesional scalp had higher clonality and more expanded CD8+ clones, particularly in alopecia totalis/universalis, a pattern that suggests antigenic drive. Resident alphabeta T cells in normal human skin are also sequenced, complicating scalp TCR repertoire analysis, unlike mouse skin dominated by gammadelta T cells.

The library was prepared using the immunoSEQ multiplex PCR assay. For TCR sequencing, RNA was extracted from every sample and reverse transcribed into cDNA to serve as template. SuperScript III was used to make first-strand cDNA, primed with a 2:1 mix of oligo-dT and random hexamers. Amplification bias was assessed with a synthetic immune receptor repertoire, and residual bias was removed computationally. The study's processing was this. Raw reads were preprocessed for error removal, and CDR3 was defined according to IMGT conventions as running from the conserved cysteine to phenylalanine. Clonality was computed as 1 minus the Shannon entropy, with the entropy normalized by log2 of the number of productive unique TCRs. Whether scalp clones were CD4 or CD8 was inferred by matching scalp TCRbeta sequences against CD4 and CD8 repertoires sorted from blood. TCRdb carries this immuneACCESS record with in-frame sequences only. Its versions omit some clonotypes, under half of them owing to an unresolved V gene in the studies checked, with the rest unexplained. V, J and clone size were drawn from that table, and D and trimming were deduced from the DNA. This sample lists over 15,000 clones; less than 70% were detected once. The ten largest clones add up to approximately 13% of the sample.

Lesional scalp punch biopsies and peripheral blood were obtained from alopecia areata patients. Human scalp biopsies were immediately fixed in PAXgene tissue containers. Note on this clone: What this receptor recognizes is not known. It may be a read error: a sequence one base away is much more abundant.

This receptor was identified in a human donor with alopecia areata. Specimen: skin.

The CDR3 amino acid sequence is: CASSQEFETQYF. Read as DNA, the sequence is TGTGCCAGCAGCCAAGAATTTGAGACCCAGTACTTC. The rearrangement joined TRBV4-2 to TRBJ2-5; no D segment can be confidently identified. Cut back by 0 bases and 5 bases, the V and J ends lie 4 bases apart. From the cysteine up to the phenylalanine, the CDR3 has a length of 12 residues. Only the CDR3 DNA is retained, 36 bases long and in frame from the first base. From the germline V gene, CDR1 is LGHNA and CDR2 is YNFKEQ.